These 28 T cell receptor beta chains originate from one sample sequenced in a study of blood T cell repertoires in COVID-19. Sequencing was performed with immunoSEQ multiplex PCR; in TCRdb, only in-frame clones are kept and a portion is missing. The sample has roughly 38,000 clones; over 75% are singletons. Sequenced material: peripheral blood. These receptors came from a man in his forties with active or convalescent COVID-19.

A few counts support this clone. This chain joins TRBV4-1 and TRBJ1-6, with 12 nucleotides matching TRBD1. The CDR3 totals 16 residues. V lost 3 bases and J lost 9; bases outside the gene matches: 6. Germline V gene sequence: CDR1 MGHRA, CDR2 YSYEKL. Here the CDR3 DNA reads TGCGCCAGCAGCCAGCTGACGGGACAGGGGGCTTCACCCCTCCACTTT. Translated, it gives CASSQLTGQGASPLHF.

The CDR3 here is CATSDQRTPYGYTF. In DNA form, the CDR3 reads TGTGCCACCAGTGATCAAAGAACACCCTATGGCTACACCTTC. V is TRBV24-1 and J is TRBJ1-2; D is ambiguous. V gave up 3 bases and J gave up 4 bases, with 11 bases separating them. The CDR3 has 14 residues. Germline V lookup: CDR1 KGHDR, CDR2 SFDVKD.

This chain links TRBV5-1 with TRBJ2-1, with 10 bases matching TRBD2. J gave up 0 bases and V 1 base, and 13 bases lay outside the gene matches. The germline V gene has CDR1 SGHRS and CDR2 YFSETQ. The CDR3 runs to 20 residues. The CDR3 loop is CASSLKYGLAAPSSYNEQFF. DNA for the CDR3: TGCGCCAGCAGCTTGAAGTATGGACTAGCGGCCCCGAGCTCCTACAATGAGCAGTTCTTC.

The gene calls are TRBV15 and TRBJ2-7; tentatively, D is TRBD1 (6 bases). V was clipped by 0 bases and J by 7 bases, with 13 bases between them. The CDR3 sequence is 14 residues long. Per germline, CDR1 LNHNV and CDR2 YYDKDF (reference sequence). The CDR3 DNA sequence: TGTGCCACCAGCAGAGATGTGGGGGCTGGGGAGCAGTACTTC. Its translation is CATSRDVGAGEQYF.

The chain couples TRBV28 to TRBJ1-2; D possibly corresponds to TRBD1 (5 bases). The CDR3 extends over 16 amino acids. Trimming pared 7 bases from V and 6 bases from J, leaving 24 bases between. From germline, CDR1 is MDHEN and CDR2 SYDVKM. CDR3 protein: CASTFYGLRGKNGYTF. The DNA for the CDR3 is TGTGCCAGCACCTTTTATGGATTGCGGGGGAAAAATGGCTACACCTTC.

This clone occurred a few times. The chain links TRBV7-7 to TRBJ2-7; TRBD2 matches at 8 bases. The CDR3 totals 13 residues. The ends lost 4 bases at V and 3 bases at J; junction bases unmatched: 2. The germline V gene has CDR1 SSHAT and CDR2 FNYEAQ (reference sequence). The CDR3 is CASSSGRGYEQYF. The CDR3 nucleotides are TGTGCCAGCAGCTCCGGGAGGGGCTACGAGCAGTACTTC.

This chain connects TRBV7-9 to TRBJ2-2; 9 bases are shared with TRBD1. Germline CDR1 reads SEHNR; CDR2 reads FQNEAQ (reference sequence). J was trimmed by 6 bases and V by 5 bases; bases with no gene match: 10. This CDR3 spans 16 amino acids. CDR3 amino acids: CASSPQGQGKAGELFF. The CDR3 nucleotides are TGTGCCAGCAGCCCTCAAGGACAGGGGAAGGCCGGGGAGCTGTTTTTT. The variable domain in full, with the rest retrieved from reference TRBV7-9 and TRBJ2-2, is DTGVSQNPRHKITKRGQNVTFRCDPISEHNRLYWYRQTLGQGPEFLTYFQNEAQLEKSRLLSDRFSAERPKGSFSTLEIQRTEQGDSAMYLCASSPQGQGKAGELFFGEGSRLTVL.

This clone was seen only a few times. V and J are TRBV6-4 and TRBJ2-1, with D possibly matching TRBD2 (5 bases). V dropped 7 bases and J dropped 3 bases, with 16 bases sitting between them. Germline-derived CDR1 and CDR2 are MRHNA and SNTAGT. The CDR3 spans 15 residues. Written as DNA, the CDR3 is TGTGCCAGCACCGGGCGATTAGGAGGCTACAATGAGCAGTTCTTC. Its translation: CASTGRLGGYNEQFF.

This clone has more than one count but fewer than ten. The chain carries TRBV19 and TRBJ2-1, with D perhaps TRBD2 (6 bases). The CDR3 is 13 residues long. Between the trimmed V and J ends, which lost 6 bases and 10 bases, there was a span of 16 bases. The germline CDR1 and CDR2 sequences are LNHDA and SQIVND (reference sequence). The CDR3 protein is CASSLLAEQEQFF. The CDR3 coding sequence is TGTGCCAGTAGCTTACTAGCAGAGCAGGAGCAGTTCTTC.

A single count supports this clone. The J gene is TRBJ2-7, the V gene TRBV4-1; no firm D call. V was trimmed by 3 bases and J by 6 bases, leaving 9 bases between them. This CDR3 has 12 residues. Per germline, CDR1 MGHRA and CDR2 YSYEKL. Written as DNA, the CDR3 is TGCGCCAGCAGCCACTCTTGGGCCGAGCAGTACTTC. The encoded protein is CASSHSWAEQYF.

The V and J genes are TRBV25-1 and TRBJ1-1; possible D gene TRBD1, 6 bases. This CDR3 is 12 amino acids long. V lost 6 bases and J lost 10, with 15 bases in between. Looked up from germline, CDR1 is MGHDK and CDR2 is SYGVNS. Here the CDR3 reads CASSGQYLRAFF. The DNA of the CDR3 is TGTGCCAGCAGCGGACAGTATTTGCGAGCTTTCTTT.

The chain combines TRBV10-3 with TRBJ2-1; 10 bases are shared with TRBD2. Trimming cost V 3 bases and J 6 bases; bases outside gene matches: 5. Germline CDR1 reads ENHRY; CDR2 reads SYGVKD. The CDR3 totals 15 residues. The CDR3 spells CAISDSTSGSNEQFF. Here the CDR3 DNA reads TGTGCCATCAGTGATTCGACTAGCGGGTCCAATGAGCAGTTCTTC.

The rearrangement links TRBV28 to TRBJ1-2; 7 bases align to TRBD1. Germline CDR1 and CDR2: MDHEN and SYDVKM. The CDR3 sequence is 12 residues long. With V trimmed by 6 bases and J by 8 bases, 6 bases remained unmatched. The DNA of the CDR3 is TGTGCCAGCAGAGACAGGGCTGAGGGCTACACCTTC. It yields the protein CASRDRAEGYTF.

The V gene is TRBV4-3, the J gene TRBJ2-2; D is ambiguous. V was pared by 0 bases and J by 4 bases, with 18 bases between. The CDR3 loop spans 18 amino acids. Germline CDR1 LGHNA, CDR2 YSLEER. The DNA of the CDR3 is TGCGCCAGCAGCCAAGACGTCTTATCGAGACTCCTCACCGGGGAGCTGTTTTTT. Translated: CASSQDVLSRLLTGELFF.

The J gene is TRBJ2-5, the V gene TRBV14; possibly TRBD1 for D (6 bases). V was clipped by 1 base and J by 4 bases, with 13 bases between them. The CDR3 is 15 residues long. CDR1 is SGHDN and CDR2 is FVKESK in the germline V gene. The CDR3 DNA reads as TGTGCCAGCAGCCAAGGTCCCAGGGGTGGAGAGACCCAGTACTTC. This sequence encodes CASSQGPRGGETQYF.

V and J are TRBV7-2 and TRBJ1-1; possible D gene TRBD1, 6 bases. CDR1 SGHTA and CDR2 FQGNSA come from the germline V gene. The germline V and J ends were trimmed by 3 bases and 3 bases, with 14 bases remaining between them. The CDR3 has 15 residues. CDR3 amino acids: CASSFGGLQDTEAFF. Here the CDR3 DNA reads TGTGCCAGCAGCTTTGGGGGCCTTCAGGACACTGAAGCTTTCTTT.

The chain links TRBV6-2 or TRBV6-3 to TRBJ1-4; 7 positions match TRBD1. The CDR3 extends over 15 amino acids. V lost 2 bases to trimming and J lost 5 bases; unmatched junction nucleotides: 5. CDR1 is MNHEY, CDR2 SVGEGT, per germline. CDR3 sequence reads: CASSYRDSRNEKLFF. The CDR3 DNA reads TGTGCCAGCAGTTACCGGGACAGCAGAAATGAAAAACTGTTTTTT.

This rearrangement joins TRBV30 to TRBJ1-2, with 9 bases aligning to TRBD1. This CDR3 is 14 amino acids long. Germline CDR1 and CDR2: GTSNPN and SVGIG (reference sequence). Trimming cost V 7 bases and J 0 bases; bases outside gene matches: 6. CDR3 DNA: TGTGCCTTTCACAGGGGGCGGGCTAACTATGGCTACACCTTC. Its protein product is CAFHRGRANYGYTF.

The chain carries TRBV2 and TRBJ2-3; 12 positions match TRBD2. This CDR3 has 18 amino acids. CDR1 is SNHLY, CDR2 FYNNEI, per germline. With V trimmed by 6 bases and J by 0 bases, 10 bases remained unmatched. CDR3 nucleotide sequence: TGTGCCAGCAGCAGAACTAGCGGGGGGCGAGACAGCACAGATACGCAGTATTTT. It encodes CASSRTSGGRDSTDTQYF.

This clone is a singleton in its sample. The chain has TRBV5-4 and TRBJ1-2, with 7 bases fitting TRBD1. V was clipped by 1 base and J by 8 bases; unmatched bases: 11. Germline V lookup: CDR1 SGHNT, CDR2 YYREEE (reference sequence). The CDR3 spans 15 residues. CDR3 in amino acids: CASSLRMTGLDGYTF. As DNA, the CDR3 is TGTGCCAGCAGCTTGCGAATGACAGGGCTAGACGGCTACACCTTC.

V is TRBV7-2 and J is TRBJ2-7, with 10 bases aligning to TRBD1. Germline loops: CDR1 SGHTA, CDR2 FQGNSA. The V and J ends lost 5 bases and 6 bases, in that order; junction bases with no gene match: 10. The CDR3 consists of 15 residues. The CDR3 DNA sequence: TGTGCCAGCAGCGCCCCCGGGACAGGGGTCGTCGAGCAGTACTTC. Its translation is CASSAPGTGVVEQYF. The entire variable domain, with the rest obtained from reference TRBV7-2 and TRBJ2-7, is as follows: GAGVSQSPSNKVTEKGKDVELRCDPISGHTALYWYRQSLGQGLEFLIYFQGNSAPDKSGLPSDRFSAERTGGSVSTLTIQRTQQEDSAVYLCASSAPGTGVVEQYFGPGTRLTVT.

This clone was observed a single time. The chain combines TRBV11-1 with TRBJ2-1, with D possibly matching TRBD2 (6 bases). Trimming left V 7 bases short and J 10 bases short, with 14 bases between. Germline V gene lookup returns CDR1 SGHAT and CDR2 FQDESV (reference sequence). The CDR3 is made up of 12 amino acids. The CDR3: CASTLTSNEQFF. Written as DNA, the CDR3 is TGTGCCAGCACCCTAACTAGCAACGAGCAGTTCTTC.

By its share, this clone is medium-sized (0.01 to 0.1%). The V gene is TRBV24-1, the J gene TRBJ1-1, with D maybe TRBD1 (6 bases). Germline-derived CDR1 and CDR2 are KGHDR and SFDVKD. V lost 3 bases and J lost 9, with 16 bases in between. The CDR3 consists of 14 residues. CDR3 sequence reads: CATSDGGAGYKAFF. CDR3 coding DNA: TGTGCCACCAGTGATGGGGGGGCGGGATATAAAGCTTTCTTT.

V and J are TRBV30 and TRBJ1-3; the D is unclear. Looked up from germline, CDR1 is GTSNPN and CDR2 is SVGIG (reference sequence). The CDR3 extends over 11 amino acids. The CDR3: CAEEIGNTIYF. The CDR3 region has the DNA TGTGCGGAGGAGATAGGAAACACCATATATTTT.

The chain couples TRBV6-5 to TRBJ1-2, with TRBD1 matching over 9 bases. Germline CDR1 and CDR2: MNHEY and SVGAGI. The CDR3 has 14 residues. Trimming cost V 8 bases and J 4 bases; bases outside gene matches: 8. CDR3 in amino acids: CASGTGQGFYGYTF. The CDR3 coding sequence is TGTGCCAGCGGCACGGGACAGGGCTTCTATGGCTACACCTTC.

The chain has TRBV18 and TRBJ1-3; 10 positions match TRBD1. Germline V CDR1 and CDR2: KGHSH, LQKENI. The CDR3 runs to 17 residues. With 6 bases clipped from V and 0 bases from J, the junction kept 8 bases outside the gene matches. The CDR3 loop is CASSRYRDRGSGNTIYF. CDR3 in DNA: TGTGCCAGCTCGCGGTACCGGGACAGGGGCTCTGGAAACACCATATATTTT.

This clone has a handful of counts. The V call is TRBV7-6, the J call TRBJ2-1; 9 bases agree with TRBD1. The germline CDR1 and CDR2 sequences are SGHVS and FNYEAQ. CDR3 length: 15 amino acids. The J segment lost 6 bases and the V segment lost 0 bases, leaving 3 bases of the junction unmatched. The CDR3 nucleotides read TGTGCCAGCAGCTTAGCGCCGGACAGGGGCAATGAGCAGTTCTTC. As protein: CASSLAPDRGNEQFF.

This chain joins TRBV7-9 and TRBJ1-1, with 9 positions matching TRBD1. Germline assignment: CDR1 SEHNR and CDR2 FQNEAQ (reference sequence). The length of the CDR3 is 14 residues. The V and J ends lost 5 bases and 5 bases, in that order; junction bases with no gene match: 6. The CDR3 nucleotides read TGTGCCAGCAGCCCACAGGGGGCTGGTACTGAAGCTTTCTTT. It encodes CASSPQGAGTEAFF.